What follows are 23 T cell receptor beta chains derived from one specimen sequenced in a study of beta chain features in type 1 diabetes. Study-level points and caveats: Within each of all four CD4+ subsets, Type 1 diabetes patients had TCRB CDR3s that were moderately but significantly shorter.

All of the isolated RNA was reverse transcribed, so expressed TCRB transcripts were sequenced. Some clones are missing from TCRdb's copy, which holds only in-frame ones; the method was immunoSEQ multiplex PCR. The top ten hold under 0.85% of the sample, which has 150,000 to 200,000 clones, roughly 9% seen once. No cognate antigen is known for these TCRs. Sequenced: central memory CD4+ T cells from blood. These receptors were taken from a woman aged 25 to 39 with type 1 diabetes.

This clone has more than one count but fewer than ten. The CDR3 nucleotides are TGTGCCAGCAGTTACGGTCGGGATCCCACAGATACGCAGTATTTT. Its protein is CASSYGRDPTDTQYF. J is TRBJ2-3 and V is TRBV6-5; weak D call: TRBD2 (5 bases). This CDR3 has 15 amino acids. CDR1 and CDR2 from the germline V gene are MNHEY and SVGAGI. Trimming cost V 2 bases and J 2 bases, with 11 bases left between them.

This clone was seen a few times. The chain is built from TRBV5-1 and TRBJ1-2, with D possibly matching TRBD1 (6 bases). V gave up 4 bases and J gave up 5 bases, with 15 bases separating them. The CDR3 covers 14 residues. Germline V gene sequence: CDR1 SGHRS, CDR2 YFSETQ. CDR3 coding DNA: TGCGCCAGCAGCCTCTCCGGTCAGGGGTATGGCTACACCTTC. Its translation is CASSLSGQGYGYTF.

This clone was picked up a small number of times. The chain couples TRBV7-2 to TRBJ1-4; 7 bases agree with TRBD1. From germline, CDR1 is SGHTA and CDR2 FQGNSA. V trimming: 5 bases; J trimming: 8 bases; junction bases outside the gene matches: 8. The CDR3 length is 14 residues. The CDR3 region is CASSRDSGWEKLFF. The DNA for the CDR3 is TGTGCCAGCAGCCGGGACAGCGGTTGGGAAAAACTGTTTTTT.

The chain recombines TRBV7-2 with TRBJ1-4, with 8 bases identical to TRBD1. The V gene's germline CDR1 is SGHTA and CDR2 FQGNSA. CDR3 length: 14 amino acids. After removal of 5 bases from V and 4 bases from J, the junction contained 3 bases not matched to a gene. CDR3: CASSRTGFNEKLFF. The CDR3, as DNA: TGTGCCAGCAGCCGGACAGGGTTTAATGAAAAACTGTTTTTT.

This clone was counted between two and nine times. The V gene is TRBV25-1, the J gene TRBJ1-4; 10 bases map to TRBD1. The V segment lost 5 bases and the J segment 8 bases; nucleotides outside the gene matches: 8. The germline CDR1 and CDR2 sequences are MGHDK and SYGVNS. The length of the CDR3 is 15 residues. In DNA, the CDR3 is TGTGCCAGCAGTCCCTCGGACAGGGGGGGGGAAAAACTGTTTTTT. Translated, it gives CASSPSDRGGEKLFF.

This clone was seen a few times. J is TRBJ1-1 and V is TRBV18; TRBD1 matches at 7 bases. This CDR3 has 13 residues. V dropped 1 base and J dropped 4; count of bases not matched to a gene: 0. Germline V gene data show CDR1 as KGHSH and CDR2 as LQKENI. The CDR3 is CASSPRQGTEAFF. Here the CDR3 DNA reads TGTGCCAGCTCACCACGACAGGGCACTGAAGCTTTCTTT. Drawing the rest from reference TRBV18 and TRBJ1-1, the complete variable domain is NAGVMQNPRHLVRRRGQEARLRCSPMKGHSHVYWYRQLPEEGLKFMVYLQKENIIDESGMPKERFSAEFPKEGPSILRIQQVVRGDSAAYFCASSPRQGTEAFFGQGTRLTVV.

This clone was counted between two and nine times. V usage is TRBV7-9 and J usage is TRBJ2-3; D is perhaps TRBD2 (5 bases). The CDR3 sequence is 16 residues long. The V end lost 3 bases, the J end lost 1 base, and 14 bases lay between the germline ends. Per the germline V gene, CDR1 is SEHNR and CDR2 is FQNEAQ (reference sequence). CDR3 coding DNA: TGTGCCAGCAGCTTGTGGAAGAGTAGCGGCACAGATACGCAGTATTTT. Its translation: CASSLWKSSGTDTQYF.

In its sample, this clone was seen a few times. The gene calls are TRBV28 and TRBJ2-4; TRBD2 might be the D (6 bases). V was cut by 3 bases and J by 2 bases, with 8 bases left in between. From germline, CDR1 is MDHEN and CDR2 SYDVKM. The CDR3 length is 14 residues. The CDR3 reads CASSLEGSKNIQYF. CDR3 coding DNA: TGTGCCAGCAGTTTGGAGGGATCCAAAAACATTCAGTACTTC.

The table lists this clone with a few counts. This CDR3 is CASSPGLAIDTQYF. The CDR3 nucleotides read TGCGCCAGCAGCCCGGGACTAGCGATAGATACGCAGTATTTT. This chain connects TRBV5-1 to TRBJ2-3, with 10 bases identical to TRBD2. Germline-derived CDR1 and CDR2 are SGHRS and YFSETQ. The CDR3 totals 14 residues. Trimming at V came to 4 bases and at J to 5 bases, leaving 4 bases not matched to a gene.

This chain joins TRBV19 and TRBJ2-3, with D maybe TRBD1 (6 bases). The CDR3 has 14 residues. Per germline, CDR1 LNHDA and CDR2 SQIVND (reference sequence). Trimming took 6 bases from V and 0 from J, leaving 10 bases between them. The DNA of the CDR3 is TGTGCCAGTAGATATAGGGGGAGCACAGATACGCAGTATTTT. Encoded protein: CASRYRGSTDTQYF.

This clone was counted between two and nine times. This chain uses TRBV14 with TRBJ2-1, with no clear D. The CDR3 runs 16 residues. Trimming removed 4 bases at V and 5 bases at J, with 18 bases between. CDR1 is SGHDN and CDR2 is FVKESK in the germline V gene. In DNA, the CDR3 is TGTGCCAGCAGCCCCACGAGCACCATGCTCCACAATGAGCAGTTCTTC. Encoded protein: CASSPTSTMLHNEQFF.

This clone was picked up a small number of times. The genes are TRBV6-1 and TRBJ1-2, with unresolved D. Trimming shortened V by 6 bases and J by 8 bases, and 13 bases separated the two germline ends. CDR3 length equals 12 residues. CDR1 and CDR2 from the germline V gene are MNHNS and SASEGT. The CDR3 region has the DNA TGTGCCAGCAGGTCGGGAGATCCAGGCTACACCTTC. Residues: CASRSGDPGYTF.

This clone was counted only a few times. The CDR3 here is CAWSVAGSSYEQYF. The CDR3 coding sequence is TGTGCCTGGAGTGTAGCCGGGAGCTCCTACGAGCAGTACTTC. The genes are TRBV30 and TRBJ2-7; weak D call: TRBD2 (6 bases). Germline CDR1 reads GTSNPN; CDR2 reads SVGIG (reference sequence). Trimming took off 0 bases at V and 0 bases at J, with 9 bases between the two ends. The CDR3 has 14 residues. Based on the CDR3 plus reference TRBV30 and TRBJ2-7, the full variable domain is SQTIHQWPATLVQPVGSPLSLECTVEGTSNPNLYWYRQAAGRGLQLLFYSVGIGQISSEVPQNLSASRPQDRQFILSSKKLLLSDSGFYLCAWSVAGSSYEQYFGPGTRLTVT.

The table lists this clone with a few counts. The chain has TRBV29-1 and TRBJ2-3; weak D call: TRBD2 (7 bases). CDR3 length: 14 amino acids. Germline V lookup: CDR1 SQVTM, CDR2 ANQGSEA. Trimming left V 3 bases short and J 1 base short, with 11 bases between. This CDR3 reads CSVDSGGGTDTQYF. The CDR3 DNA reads TGCAGCGTTGATTCGGGGGGCGGCACAGATACGCAGTATTTT.

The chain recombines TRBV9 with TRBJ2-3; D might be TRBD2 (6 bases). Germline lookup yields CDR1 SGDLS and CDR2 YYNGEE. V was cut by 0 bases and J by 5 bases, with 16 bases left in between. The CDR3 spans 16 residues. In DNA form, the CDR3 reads TGTGCCAGCAGCGTAGGAATAACGGGAGTACAAGATACGCAGTATTTT. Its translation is CASSVGITGVQDTQYF.

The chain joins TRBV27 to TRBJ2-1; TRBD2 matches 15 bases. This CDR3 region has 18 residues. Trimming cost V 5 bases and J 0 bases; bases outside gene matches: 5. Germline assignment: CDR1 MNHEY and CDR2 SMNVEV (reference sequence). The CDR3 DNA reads TGTGCCAGCAGTACAGGGACTAGCGGGAGGCCCTCCTACAATGAGCAGTTCTTC. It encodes CASSTGTSGRPSYNEQFF.

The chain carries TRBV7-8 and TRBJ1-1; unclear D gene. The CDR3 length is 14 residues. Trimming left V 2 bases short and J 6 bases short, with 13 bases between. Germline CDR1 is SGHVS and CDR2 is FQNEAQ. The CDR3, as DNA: TGTGCCAGCAGCTTATCGGAATCAGGTGCTGAAGCTTTCTTT. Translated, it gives CASSLSESGAEAFF.

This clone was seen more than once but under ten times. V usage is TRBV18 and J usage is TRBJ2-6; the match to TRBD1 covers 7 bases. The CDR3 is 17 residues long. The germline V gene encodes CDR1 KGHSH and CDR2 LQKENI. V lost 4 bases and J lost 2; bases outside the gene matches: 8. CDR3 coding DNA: TGTGCCAGCTCACTCTACGCTCAGGGGGCTGGGGCCAACGTCCTGACTTTC. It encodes CASSLYAQGAGANVLTF.

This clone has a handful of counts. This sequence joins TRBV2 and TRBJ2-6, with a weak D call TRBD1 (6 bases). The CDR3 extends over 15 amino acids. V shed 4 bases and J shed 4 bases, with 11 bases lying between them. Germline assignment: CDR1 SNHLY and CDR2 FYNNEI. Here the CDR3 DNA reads TGTGCCAGCAGTGCGGACAGCGCCGGGGCCAACGTCCTGACTTTC. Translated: CASSADSAGANVLTF.

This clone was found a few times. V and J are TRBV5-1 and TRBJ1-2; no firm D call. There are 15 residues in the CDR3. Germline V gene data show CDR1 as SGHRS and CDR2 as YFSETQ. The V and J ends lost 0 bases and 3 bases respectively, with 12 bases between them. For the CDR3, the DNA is TGCGCCAGCAGCTTGGCTTCGGGGAAGGACTATGGCTACACCTTC. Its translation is CASSLASGKDYGYTF.

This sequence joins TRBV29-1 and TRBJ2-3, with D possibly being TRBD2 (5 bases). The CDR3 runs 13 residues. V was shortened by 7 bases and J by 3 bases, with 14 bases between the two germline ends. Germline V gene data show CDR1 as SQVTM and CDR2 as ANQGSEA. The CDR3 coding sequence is TGCAGCGGAGGGAAACTGGGGACAGATACGCAGTATTTT. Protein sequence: CSGGKLGTDTQYF.

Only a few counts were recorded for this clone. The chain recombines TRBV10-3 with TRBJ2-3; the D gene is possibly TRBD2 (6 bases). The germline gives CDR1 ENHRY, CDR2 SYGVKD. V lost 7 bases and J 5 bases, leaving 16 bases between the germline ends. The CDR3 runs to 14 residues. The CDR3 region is CAITRDSTGDTQYF. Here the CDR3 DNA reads TGTGCCATCACCCGGGACTCAACGGGAGATACGCAGTATTTT.

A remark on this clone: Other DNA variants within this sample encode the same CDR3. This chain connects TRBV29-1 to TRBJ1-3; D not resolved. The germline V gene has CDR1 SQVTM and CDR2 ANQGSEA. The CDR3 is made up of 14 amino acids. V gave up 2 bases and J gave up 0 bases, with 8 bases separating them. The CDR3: CSVESGFSGNTIYF. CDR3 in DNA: TGCAGCGTTGAATCCGGTTTCTCTGGAAACACCATATATTTT.